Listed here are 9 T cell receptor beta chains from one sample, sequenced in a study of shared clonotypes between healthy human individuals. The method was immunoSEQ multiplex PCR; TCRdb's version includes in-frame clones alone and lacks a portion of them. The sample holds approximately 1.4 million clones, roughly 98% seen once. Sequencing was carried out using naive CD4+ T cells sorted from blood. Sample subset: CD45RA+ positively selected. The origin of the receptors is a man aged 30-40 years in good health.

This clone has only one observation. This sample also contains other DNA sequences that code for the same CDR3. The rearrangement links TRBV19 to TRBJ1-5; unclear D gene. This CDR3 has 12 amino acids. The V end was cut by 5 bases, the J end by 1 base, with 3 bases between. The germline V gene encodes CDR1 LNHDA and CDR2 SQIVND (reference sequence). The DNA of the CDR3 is TGTGCCAGTAGTCAGAGCAATCAGCCCCAGCATTTT. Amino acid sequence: CASSQSNQPQHF.

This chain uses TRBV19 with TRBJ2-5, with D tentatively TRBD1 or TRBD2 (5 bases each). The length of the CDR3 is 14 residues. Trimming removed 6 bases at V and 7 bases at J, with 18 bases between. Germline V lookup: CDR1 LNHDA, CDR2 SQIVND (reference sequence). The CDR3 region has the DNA TGTGCCAGTAGGGCCGGGACGGGGAATAGGACCCAGTACTTC. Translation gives CASRAGTGNRTQYF.

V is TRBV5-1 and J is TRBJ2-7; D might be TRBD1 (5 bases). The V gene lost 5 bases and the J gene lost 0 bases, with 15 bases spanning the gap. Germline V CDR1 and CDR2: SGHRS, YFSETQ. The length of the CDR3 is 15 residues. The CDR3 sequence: CASSLVGRSSYEQYF. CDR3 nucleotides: TGCGCCAGCAGTCTCGTGGGGCGGAGCTCCTACGAGCAGTACTTC.

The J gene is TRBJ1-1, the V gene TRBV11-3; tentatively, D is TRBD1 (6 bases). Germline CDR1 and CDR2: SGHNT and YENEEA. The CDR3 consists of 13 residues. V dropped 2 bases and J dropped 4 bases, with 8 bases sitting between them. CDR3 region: CASSLRGATEAFF. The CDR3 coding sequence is TGTGCCAGCAGCTTAAGGGGGGCCACTGAAGCTTTCTTT.

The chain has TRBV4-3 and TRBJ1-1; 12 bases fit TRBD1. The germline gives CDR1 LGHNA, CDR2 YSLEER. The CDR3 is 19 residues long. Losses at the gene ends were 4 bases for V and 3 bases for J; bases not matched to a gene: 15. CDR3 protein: CASSPSTSGQGAVDTEAFF. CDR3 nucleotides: TGCGCCAGCAGCCCGTCGACATCGGGACAGGGGGCTGTCGACACTGAAGCTTTCTTT.

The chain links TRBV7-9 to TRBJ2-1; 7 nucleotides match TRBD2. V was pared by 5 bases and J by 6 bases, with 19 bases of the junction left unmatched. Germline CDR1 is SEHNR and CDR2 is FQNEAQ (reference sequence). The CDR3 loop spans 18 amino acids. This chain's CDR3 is CASSDRTSRSHRGNEQFF. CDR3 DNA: TGTGCCAGCAGCGACCGGACTAGTCGGTCCCATCGCGGCAATGAGCAGTTCTTC.

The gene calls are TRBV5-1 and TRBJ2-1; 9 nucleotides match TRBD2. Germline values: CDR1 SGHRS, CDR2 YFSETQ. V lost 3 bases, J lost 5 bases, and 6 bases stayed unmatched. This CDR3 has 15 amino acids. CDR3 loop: CASSSLAGPNNEQFF. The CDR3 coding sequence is TGCGCCAGCAGCTCCCTAGCGGGGCCCAACAATGAGCAGTTCTTC.

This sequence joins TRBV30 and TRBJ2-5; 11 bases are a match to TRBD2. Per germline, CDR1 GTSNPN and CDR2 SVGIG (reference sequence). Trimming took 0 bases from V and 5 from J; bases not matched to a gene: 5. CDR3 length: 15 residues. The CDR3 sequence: CAWSVLAGGGETQYF. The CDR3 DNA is TGTGCCTGGAGTGTCTTAGCGGGAGGGGGGGAGACCCAGTACTTC.

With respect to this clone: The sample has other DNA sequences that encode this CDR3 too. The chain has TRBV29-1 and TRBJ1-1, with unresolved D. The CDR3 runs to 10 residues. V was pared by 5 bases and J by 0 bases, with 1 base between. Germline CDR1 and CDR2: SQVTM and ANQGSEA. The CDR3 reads CSVMNTEAFF. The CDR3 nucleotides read TGCAGCGTTATGAACACTGAAGCTTTCTTT.